The 17 T cell receptor beta chains listed next were all sequenced from one sample in a study of a mutant IDH1 vaccine in newly diagnosed glioma. These receptors' targets are unknown. Time point indicated: week 47, end of study. Doses consisted of 300 ug of mutant IDH1 20-mer peptide each, paired with topical imiquimod. Sequencing used immunoSEQ multiplex PCR; TCRdb keeps in-frame clones, though not all of them. The sample has about 56,000 clones; roughly four fifths are singletons. The sequencing used PBMCs, collected from a glioma patient whose treatment included an IDH1 peptide vaccine. The origin of the receptors is a woman in her 50s with glioma.

About this clone itself: Sequence at one end of the junction differs from germline and may be a read error. The chain links TRBV9 to TRBJ2-7; D not resolved. CDR1 is SGDLS, CDR2 YYNGEE, per germline. This CDR3 is 8 amino acids long. The CDR3 DNA reads as TGTGCCAGCAGCGTAGGGCACTTC. Translated, it gives CASSVGHF.

CDR3 region: CASSLRRQARNSPLHF. The CDR3 DNA follows: TGTGCCAGCAGCTTAAGACGACAGGCCAGAAATTCACCCCTCCACTTT. The V call is TRBV5-6, the J call TRBJ1-6; possibly TRBD1 for D (6 bases). The germline V and J ends were trimmed by 2 bases and 7 bases, with 16 bases remaining between them. The length of the CDR3 is 16 residues. Looked up from germline, CDR1 is SGHDT and CDR2 is YYEEEE.

CDR3 DNA: TGTGCCAGCAGCCCCTATGGGGTCGATCAGCCCCAGCATTTT. Its translation is CASSPYGVDQPQHF. The chain is built from TRBV6-5 and TRBJ1-5; D not certain. CDR3 length: 14 amino acids. Trimming removed 6 bases from V and 5 bases from J, with 14 bases in between. Germline values: CDR1 MNHEY, CDR2 SVGAGI.

V is TRBV7-9 and J is TRBJ2-2; no definite D call. This CDR3 is 15 amino acids long. The V gene's germline CDR1 is SEHNR and CDR2 FQNEAQ (reference sequence). V was pared by 5 bases and J by 5 bases, with 15 bases between. The CDR3 DNA reads as TGTGCCAGCAGCCCCCGAGTCATGCGGACCGGGGAGCTGTTTTTT. The encoded protein is CASSPRVMRTGELFF.

This chain connects TRBV9 to TRBJ2-1; D may be TRBD1 (6 bases). CDR1 is SGDLS and CDR2 is YYNGEE in the germline V gene. CDR3 size: 18 residues. The V gene lost 0 bases and the J gene lost 4 bases, with 20 bases spanning the gap. Here the CDR3 reads CASSVGVGTLGLYNEQFF. DNA of the CDR3: TGTGCCAGCAGCGTAGGCGTAGGGACATTGGGGTTATACAATGAGCAGTTCTTC.

As DNA, the CDR3 is TGTGCCAGCAGTGACCCAGGACGGACAGATTCGGCAGGCAATCAGCCCCAGCATTTT. As protein: CASSDPGRTDSAGNQPQHF. The chain has TRBV2 and TRBJ1-5; TRBD1 might be the D (6 bases). Trimming removed 3 bases from V and 2 bases from J, with 23 bases in between. The CDR3 extends over 19 amino acids. Germline V gene sequence: CDR1 SNHLY, CDR2 FYNNEI.

This chain uses TRBV7-2 with TRBJ1-2; D remains ambiguous. The CDR3 totals 14 residues. Germline V lookup: CDR1 SGHTA, CDR2 FQGNSA. Trimming pared 5 bases from V and 5 bases from J, leaving 15 bases between. The CDR3 loop is CASSPMEGYYGYTF. The CDR3 DNA is TGTGCCAGCAGCCCGATGGAAGGGTATTATGGCTACACCTTC.

This chain uses TRBV7-9 with TRBJ2-3, with no clear D. Trimming shortened V by 6 bases and J by 5 bases, and 6 bases separated the two germline ends. This CDR3 has 11 residues. Germline loops: CDR1 SEHNR, CDR2 FQNEAQ (reference sequence). CDR3 bases: TGTGCCAGCAGGAACGGAGATACGCAGTATTTT. It specifies CASRNGDTQYF.

The genes are TRBV7-9 and TRBJ1-4; TRBD1 agrees at 9 bases. This CDR3 spans 15 amino acids. V lost 5 bases, J lost 6 bases, and 7 bases stayed unmatched. Germline CDR1 SEHNR, CDR2 FQNEAQ (reference sequence). CDR3 in DNA: TGTGCCAGCAGCCCCGGTTGGGACAGGGATGAAAAACTGTTTTTT. It encodes CASSPGWDRDEKLFF.

The CDR3: CAPASSWDRERNSPLHF. The CDR3 DNA is TGTGCCCCAGCATCCAGTTGGGACAGGGAACGGAATTCACCCCTCCACTTT. The chain couples TRBV25-1 to TRBJ1-6, with TRBD1 identical over 9 bases. This CDR3 has 17 residues. The trim removed 11 bases at V and 7 bases at J, leaving 18 bases unmatched. From germline, CDR1 is MGHDK and CDR2 SYGVNS.

The chain employs TRBV2 and TRBJ2-1, with D possibly matching TRBD1 (6 bases). CDR1 and CDR2 (germline): SNHLY, FYNNEI. The CDR3 is 14 amino acids. V lost 3 bases and J lost 4, with 10 bases in between. The CDR3 reads CASSEDSSYNEQFF. CDR3 coding DNA: TGTGCCAGCAGTGAGGACAGCTCATACAATGAGCAGTTCTTC.

This chain links TRBV29-1 with TRBJ2-1, with TRBD1 identical over 7 bases. Trimming at V came to 7 bases and at J to 0 bases, leaving 6 bases not matched to a gene. Germline assignment: CDR1 SQVTM and CDR2 ANQGSEA. The CDR3 length is 14 residues. The CDR3 region is CSAEGAPSYNEQFF. DNA for the CDR3: TGCAGCGCCGAGGGGGCTCCCTCCTACAATGAGCAGTTCTTC.

V gene TRBV30 combines with J gene TRBJ2-7; 7 nucleotides align to TRBD1. This CDR3 is built from 13 residues. The germline CDR1 and CDR2 sequences are GTSNPN and SVGIG (reference sequence). Unmatched junction bases numbered 4, after V lost 4 bases and J lost 1 base. CDR3 DNA sequence: TGTGCCTGGAATCCGGGACAGTCCTACGAGCAGTACTTC. The encoded protein is CAWNPGQSYEQYF.

The chain employs TRBV5-1 and TRBJ1-1; 9 positions agree with TRBD1. There are 16 residues in the CDR3. Trimming at V came to 0 bases and at J to 5 bases, leaving 8 bases not matched to a gene. Germline V gene sequence: CDR1 SGHRS, CDR2 YFSETQ. CDR3 loop: CASSLEGQGRGTEAFF. The CDR3 nucleotides are TGCGCCAGCAGCTTGGAGGGACAGGGAAGGGGAACTGAAGCTTTCTTT. The full variable domain, completed using reference TRBV5-1 and TRBJ1-1, is KAGVTQTPRYLIKTRGQQVTLSCSPISGHRSVSWYQQTPGQGLQFLFEYFSETQRNKGNFPGRFSGRQFSNSRSEMNVSTLELGDSALYLCASSLEGQGRGTEAFFGQGTRLTVV.

This chain connects TRBV11-2 to TRBJ2-7, with D tentatively TRBD1 (6 bases). CDR3 size: 16 residues. The V gene lost 3 bases and the J gene lost 3 bases, with 18 bases spanning the gap. Looked up from germline, CDR1 is SGHAT and CDR2 is FQNNGV. The CDR3 region has the DNA TGTGCCAGCAGCTTCCGCGATACAGGGCTGATCTACGAGCAGTACTTC. As protein: CASSFRDTGLIYEQYF.

V usage is TRBV19 and J usage is TRBJ2-4; possible D gene TRBD2, 6 bases. This CDR3 is 14 amino acids long. The germline V gene has CDR1 LNHDA and CDR2 SQIVND (reference sequence). With 3 bases removed from V and 5 bases from J, the gap between germline ends came to 11 bases. CDR3 nucleotides: TGTGCCAGTAGTATTGGAGGGCCCCAAAACATTCAGTACTTC. Translation gives CASSIGGPQNIQYF. Complete variable domain (other parts from reference TRBV19 and TRBJ2-4): DGGITQSPKYLFRKEGQNVTLSCEQNLNHDAMYWYRQDPGQGLRLIYYSQIVNDFQKGDIAEGYSVSREKKESFPLTVTSAQKNPTAFYLCASSIGGPQNIQYFGAGTRLSVL.

The rearrangement uses TRBV30 and TRBJ1-5; D is possibly TRBD1 (5 bases). V dropped 0 bases and J dropped 5 bases, with 11 bases sitting between them. Germline CDR1 GTSNPN, CDR2 SVGIG (reference sequence). This CDR3 has 14 amino acids. In DNA form, the CDR3 reads TGTGCCTGGAGTGTTTCAGGGATTGATCAGCCCCAGCATTTT. Encoded protein: CAWSVSGIDQPQHF.